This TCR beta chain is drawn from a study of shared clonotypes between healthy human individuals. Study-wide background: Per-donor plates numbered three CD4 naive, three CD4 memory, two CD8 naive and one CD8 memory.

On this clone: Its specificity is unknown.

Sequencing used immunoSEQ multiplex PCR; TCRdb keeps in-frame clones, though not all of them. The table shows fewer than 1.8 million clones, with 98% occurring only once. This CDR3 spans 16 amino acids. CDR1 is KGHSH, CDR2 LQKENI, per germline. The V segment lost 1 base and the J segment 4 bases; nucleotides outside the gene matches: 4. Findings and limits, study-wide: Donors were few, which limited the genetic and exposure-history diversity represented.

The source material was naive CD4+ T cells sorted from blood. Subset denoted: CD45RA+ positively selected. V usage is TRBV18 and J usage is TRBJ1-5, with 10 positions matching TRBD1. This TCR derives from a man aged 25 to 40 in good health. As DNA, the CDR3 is TGTGCCAGCTCACCACGTGGGGACAGGGGAAATCAGCCCCAGCATTTT. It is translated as CASSPRGDRGNQPQHF.